This record looks at one TCR beta chain sequence and its context. Which antigen it targets is not known. Within one base of it there is no much larger clone, and no base qualities were kept. The entry originates in a study of T cell changes during pregnancy in multiple sclerosis (dated by TCRdb to between 2017 and 2020). In the study overall: In women with multiple sclerosis, the researchers looked at how the T cell repertoire shifted as pregnancy progressed.

Per the germline V gene (reference sequence), MNHEY is the CDR1 and SMNVEV is the CDR2. The germline ends are 12 bases apart after V is trimmed by 6 bases and J by 6 bases. From the cysteine up to the phenylalanine, the CDR3 has a length of 13 residues. Left in the record is the CDR3 DNA by itself, 39 bases read in frame from the first base. The library relied on the immunoSEQ multiplex PCR assay. TCRdb obtained this table from immuneACCESS and retained in-frame rearrangements with V and J assigned. These tables miss some clones; where compared with another copy, unresolved V genes account for less than half of the shortfall, and the remainder is unexplained. The sample contains under 55,000 clones, 90% to 95% of them found a single time. In total, the top ten clones hold roughly a tenth of the sample.

The specimen comprised CD8+ T cells from peripheral blood mononuclear cells, sampled after pregnancy. The chain couples TRBV27 to TRBJ1-5; a tentative D match to TRBD1 spans 6 bases. This TCR derives from a female donor with multiple sclerosis, enrolled in a pregnancy study. The DNA reads TGTGCCAGCAGCCGAGGGGGGGGTCAGCCCCAGCATTTT. This translates into CASSRGGGQPQHF.